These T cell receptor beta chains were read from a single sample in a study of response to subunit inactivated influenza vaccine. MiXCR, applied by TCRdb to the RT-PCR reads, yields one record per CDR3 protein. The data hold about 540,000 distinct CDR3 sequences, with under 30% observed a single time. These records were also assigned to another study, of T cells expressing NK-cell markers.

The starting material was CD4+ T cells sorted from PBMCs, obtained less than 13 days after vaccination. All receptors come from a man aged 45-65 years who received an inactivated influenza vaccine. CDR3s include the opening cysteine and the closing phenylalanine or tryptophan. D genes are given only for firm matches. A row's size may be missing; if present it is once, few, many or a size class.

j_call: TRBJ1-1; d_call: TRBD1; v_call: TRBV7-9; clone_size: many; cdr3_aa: CASSLTNRGTEAFF; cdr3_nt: TGTGCCAGCAGCTTAACCAACAGGGGAACTGAAGCTTTCTTT
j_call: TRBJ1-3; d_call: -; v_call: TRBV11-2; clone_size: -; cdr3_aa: CASSLVGSDSGNTIYF; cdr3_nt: TGTGCCAGCAGCTTAGTCGGATCCGACTCTGGAAACACCATATATTTT
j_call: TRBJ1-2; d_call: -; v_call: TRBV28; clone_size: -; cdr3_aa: CASRDPGFYGYTF; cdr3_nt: TGTGCCAGCAGGGACCCAGGCTTCTATGGCTACACCTTC
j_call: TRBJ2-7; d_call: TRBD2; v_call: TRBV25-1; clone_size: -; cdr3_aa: CASSDRDRVGLAGSGEQYF; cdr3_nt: TGTGCCAGCAGTGACCGGGACAGGGTGGGACTAGCGGGGTCGGGCGAGCAGTACTTC
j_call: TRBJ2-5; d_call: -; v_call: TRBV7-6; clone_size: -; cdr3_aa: CASNPITQETQYF; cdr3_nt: TGTGCCAGCAACCCGATAACCCAAGAGACCCAGTACTTC
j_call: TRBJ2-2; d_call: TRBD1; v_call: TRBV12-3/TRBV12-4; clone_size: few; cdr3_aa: CASTWDRNTGELFF; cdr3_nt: TGTGCCAGCACCTGGGACAGAAACACCGGGGAGCTGTTTTTT
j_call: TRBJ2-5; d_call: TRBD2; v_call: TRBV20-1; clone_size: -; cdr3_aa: CSASGEASGNRGTQYF; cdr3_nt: TGCAGTGCTAGCGGAGAGGCTAGCGGGAACCGAGGGACCCAGTACTTC
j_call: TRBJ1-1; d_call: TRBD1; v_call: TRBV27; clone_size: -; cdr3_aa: CASSLRPRDRGRGEAFF; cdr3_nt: TGTGCCAGCAGTTTACGCCCGCGGGACAGGGGGCGGGGTGAAGCTTTCTTT
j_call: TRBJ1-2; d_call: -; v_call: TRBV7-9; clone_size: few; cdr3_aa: CASSLEGRFYGYTF; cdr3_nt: TGTGCCAGCAGCTTAGAGGGGAGATTCTATGGCTACACCTTC
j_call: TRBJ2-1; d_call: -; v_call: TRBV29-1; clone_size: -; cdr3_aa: CSVKRGDSYNEQFF; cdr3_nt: TGCAGCGTTAAGAGGGGGGACTCCTACAATGAGCAGTTCTTC
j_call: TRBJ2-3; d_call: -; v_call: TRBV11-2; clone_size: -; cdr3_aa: CASSLSLTGSDTQYF; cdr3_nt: TGTGCCAGCAGCTTGAGCCTTACCGGCTCAGATACGCAGTATTTT
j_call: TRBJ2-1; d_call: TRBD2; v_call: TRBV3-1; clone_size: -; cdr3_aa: CASSQEVMGTSGEQFF; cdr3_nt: TGTGCCAGCAGCCAAGAAGTGATGGGGACTAGCGGAGAGCAGTTCTTC
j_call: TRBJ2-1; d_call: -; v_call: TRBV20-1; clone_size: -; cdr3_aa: CSAGDPHNEQFF; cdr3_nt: TGCAGTGCTGGGGACCCGCACAATGAGCAGTTCTTC
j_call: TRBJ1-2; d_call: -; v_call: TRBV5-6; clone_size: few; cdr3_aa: CASSLVSGVDYGYTF; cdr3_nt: TGTGCCAGCAGCTTGGTGTCAGGGGTGGACTATGGCTACACCTTC
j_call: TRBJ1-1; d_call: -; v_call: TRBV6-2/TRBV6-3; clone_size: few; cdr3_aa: CASSYLATEAFF; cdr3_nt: TGTGCCAGCAGTTACTTGGCCACTGAAGCTTTCTTT
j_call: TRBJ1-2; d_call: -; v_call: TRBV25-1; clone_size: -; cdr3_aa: CASSAAGPFYGYTF; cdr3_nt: TGTGCCAGCAGTGCGGCAGGCCCGTTCTATGGCTACACCTTC
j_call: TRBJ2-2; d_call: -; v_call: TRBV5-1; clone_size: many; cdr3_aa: CASSEGPLRGTGELFF; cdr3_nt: TGCGCCAGCAGCGAGGGCCCGCTGAGGGGCACCGGGGAGCTGTTTTTT
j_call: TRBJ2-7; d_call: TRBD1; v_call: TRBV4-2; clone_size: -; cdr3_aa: CASSQASQGVEQYF; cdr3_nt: TGTGCCAGCAGCCAAGCTTCACAGGGGGTCGAGCAGTACTTC
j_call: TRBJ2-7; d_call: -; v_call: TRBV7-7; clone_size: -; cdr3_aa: CASSLDQTGTYEQYF; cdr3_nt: TGTGCTAGCAGCTTAGATCAGACGGGGACCTACGAGCAGTACTTC
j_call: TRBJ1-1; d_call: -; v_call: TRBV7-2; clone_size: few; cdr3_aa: CASSFETANTEAFF; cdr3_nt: TGTGCCAGCAGCTTCGAGACAGCGAACACTGAAGCTTTCTTT
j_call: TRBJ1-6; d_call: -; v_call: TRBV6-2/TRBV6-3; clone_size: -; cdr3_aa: CASTGSYSPLHF; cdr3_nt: TGTGCCAGCACAGGGTCGTATTCACCCCTCCACTTT
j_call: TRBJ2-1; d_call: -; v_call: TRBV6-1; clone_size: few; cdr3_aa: CASMPGTAYNEQFF; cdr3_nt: TGTGCCAGCATGCCTGGGACGGCCTACAATGAGCAGTTCTTC
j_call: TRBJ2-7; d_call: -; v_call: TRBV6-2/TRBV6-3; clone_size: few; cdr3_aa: CASARLYEQYF; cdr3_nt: TGTGCCAGCGCCCGCCTTTACGAGCAGTACTTC
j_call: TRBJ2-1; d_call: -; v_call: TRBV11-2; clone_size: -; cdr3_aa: CASSLDSASGNEQFF; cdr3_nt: TGTGCCAGCAGCTTAGATTCCGCTAGTGGCAATGAGCAGTTCTTC
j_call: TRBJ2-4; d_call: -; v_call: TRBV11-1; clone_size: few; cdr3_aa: CASSSGTQSKNIQYF; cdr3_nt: TGTGCCAGCAGTTCTGGGACCCAATCGAAAAACATTCAGTACTTC
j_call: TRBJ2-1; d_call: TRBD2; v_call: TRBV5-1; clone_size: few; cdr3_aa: CASSLVVAGGWNEQFF; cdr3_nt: TGCGCCAGCAGCCTGGTGGTAGCGGGAGGATGGAATGAGCAGTTCTTC
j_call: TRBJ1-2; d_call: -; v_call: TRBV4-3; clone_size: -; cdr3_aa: CASSQDLGAGGYTF; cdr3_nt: TGCGCCAGCAGCCAAGATCTGGGGGCGGGTGGCTACACCTTC
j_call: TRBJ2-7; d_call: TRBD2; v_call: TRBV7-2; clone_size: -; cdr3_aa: CASSFSGNYEQYF; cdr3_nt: TGTGCCAGCAGCTTTAGCGGGAACTACGAGCAGTACTTC
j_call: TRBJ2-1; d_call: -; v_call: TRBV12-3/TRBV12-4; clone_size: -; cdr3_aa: CASSLALTNEQFF; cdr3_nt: TGTGCCAGCAGTTTAGCGCTGACCAATGAGCAGTTCTTC
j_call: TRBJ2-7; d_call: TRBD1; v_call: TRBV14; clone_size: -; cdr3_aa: CASSPRTGPRYEQYF; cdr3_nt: TGTGCCAGCAGCCCAAGGACAGGGCCGCGGTACGAGCAGTACTTC